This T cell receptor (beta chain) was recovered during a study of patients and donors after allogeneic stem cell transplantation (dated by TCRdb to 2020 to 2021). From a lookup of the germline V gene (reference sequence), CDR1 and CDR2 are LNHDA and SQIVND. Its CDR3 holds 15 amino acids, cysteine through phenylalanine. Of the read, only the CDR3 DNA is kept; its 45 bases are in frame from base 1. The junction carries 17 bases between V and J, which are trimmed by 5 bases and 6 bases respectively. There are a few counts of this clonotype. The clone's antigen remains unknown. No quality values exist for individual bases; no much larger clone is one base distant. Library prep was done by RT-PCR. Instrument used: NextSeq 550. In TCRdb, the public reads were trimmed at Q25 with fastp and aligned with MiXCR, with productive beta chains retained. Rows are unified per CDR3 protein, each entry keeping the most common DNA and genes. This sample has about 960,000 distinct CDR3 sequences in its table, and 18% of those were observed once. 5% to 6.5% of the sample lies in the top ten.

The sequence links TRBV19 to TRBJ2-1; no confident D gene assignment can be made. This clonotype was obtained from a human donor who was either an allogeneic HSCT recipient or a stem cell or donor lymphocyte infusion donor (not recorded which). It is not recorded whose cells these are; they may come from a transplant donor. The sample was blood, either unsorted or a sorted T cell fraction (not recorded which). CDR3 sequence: CASSLIVASINEQFF. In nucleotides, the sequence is TGTGCCAGTAGTCTCATTGTGGCTAGTATCAATGAGCAGTTCTTC.